The next 11 T cell receptor beta chains were all read from a single sample in a study of T cells expressing NK-cell markers. TCRdb re-called the 5' RACE reads and shows each CDR3 protein once, DNA omitted. The table lists 300,000 to 500,000 distinct CDR3 sequences. The material sequenced was blood T cells: a sorted CD56 or NKG2C T cell subset, CD4+ or CD8+ T cells, or bulk PBMC T cells (not recorded which). Receptor source: a woman aged 45 to 65 in good health.

This sequence joins TRBV11-2 and TRBJ2-3; the TCRdb call, TRBD2, lacks DNA for checking. Germline V lookup: CDR1 SGHAT, CDR2 FQNNGV. The CDR3 is 14 amino acids. CDR3 in amino acids: CASSPSGKGDTQYF.

The rearrangement links TRBV7-2 to TRBJ2-3; TCRdb gives TRBD2 as the D gene, but with no DNA this cannot be confirmed. This CDR3 comprises 16 residues. Germline CDR1 is SGHTA and CDR2 is FQGNSA. CDR3 amino acids: CASSLNRDYSTDTQYF. The whole variable domain, remainder taken from reference TRBV7-2 and TRBJ2-3, is GAGVSQSPSNKVTEKGKDVELRCDPISGHTALYWYRQSLGQGLEFLIYFQGNSAPDKSGLPSDRFSAERTGGSVSTLTIQRTQQEDSAVYLCASSLNRDYSTDTQYFGPGTRLTVL.

The V and J genes are TRBV6-5 and TRBJ1-1; no DNA is available, so the TRBD1 call from TCRdb remains unchecked. This CDR3 has 13 residues. Germline CDR1 reads MNHEY; CDR2 reads SVGAGI. The CDR3 region is CATKGHPNTEAFF.

The chain is built from TRBV12-3 or TRBV12-4 and TRBJ2-4; TCRdb proposes TRBD1, but this gene call is untestable without DNA. This CDR3 has 15 residues. The CDR3: CASSSPGKGTNIQYF.

The chain couples TRBV13 to TRBJ2-3; as DNA is missing, the TRBD1 call by TCRdb cannot be tested. The CDR3 runs 16 residues. Germline assignment: CDR1 PRHDT and CDR2 FYEKMQ (reference sequence). CDR3 amino acids: CASSISGTGVTDTQYF. The whole variable domain, remainder taken from reference TRBV13 and TRBJ2-3, is AAGVIQSPRHLIKEKRETATLKCYPIPRHDTVYWYQQGPGQDPQFLISFYEKMQSDKGSIPDRFSAQQFSDYHSELNMSSLELGDSALYFCASSISGTGVTDTQYFGPGTRLTVL.

The CDR3 protein is CASSQYFPGQGATGELFF. V and J are TRBV14 and TRBJ2-2; the TCRdb D gene call, TRBD1, has no DNA to confirm it. Germline values: CDR1 SGHDN, CDR2 FVKESK. This CDR3 has 18 amino acids.

The V call is TRBV5-1, the J call TRBJ1-1; TCRdb returns TRBD1, unconfirmable since there is no DNA. Germline CDR1 reads SGHRS; CDR2 reads YFSETQ. This CDR3 is 16 amino acids long. The CDR3 here is CASSPLLRGVETEAFF.

V usage is TRBV5-1 and J usage is TRBJ2-3; the D gene TCRdb calls, TRBD1, cannot be checked with no DNA. Germline V gene sequence: CDR1 SGHRS, CDR2 YFSETQ. The CDR3 is made up of 16 amino acids. CDR3 loop: CASSLPPGRGTDTQYF.

V is TRBV24-1 and J is TRBJ2-1; TCRdb's assignment of TRBD1 cannot be checked, as there is no DNA. CDR1 is KGHDR, CDR2 SFDVKD, per germline. The CDR3 is 16 amino acids. The CDR3: CATSDEGASSYNEQFF.

V usage is TRBV28 and J usage is TRBJ2-1; TCRdb designates TRBD2, a call that cannot be tested without DNA. The CDR3 has 16 amino acids. Germline CDR1 is MDHEN and CDR2 is SYDVKM. CDR3 residues: CASRVRVSGFYNEQFF. The full variable domain, in which reference TRBV28 and TRBJ2-1 provide the parts outside the CDR3, is DVKVTQSSRYLVKRTGEKVFLECVQDMDHENMFWYRQDPGLGLRLIYFSYDVKMKEKGDIPEGYSVSREKKERFSLILESASTNQTSMYLCASRVRVSGFYNEQFFGPGTRLTVL.

The chain carries TRBV20-1 and TRBJ2-1; TCRdb's D call, TRBD2, is unchecked because there is no DNA. Germline lookup yields CDR1 DFQATT and CDR2 SNEGSKA (reference sequence). The CDR3 runs to 17 residues. The CDR3 reads CSAAGLAEGGSYNEQFF.